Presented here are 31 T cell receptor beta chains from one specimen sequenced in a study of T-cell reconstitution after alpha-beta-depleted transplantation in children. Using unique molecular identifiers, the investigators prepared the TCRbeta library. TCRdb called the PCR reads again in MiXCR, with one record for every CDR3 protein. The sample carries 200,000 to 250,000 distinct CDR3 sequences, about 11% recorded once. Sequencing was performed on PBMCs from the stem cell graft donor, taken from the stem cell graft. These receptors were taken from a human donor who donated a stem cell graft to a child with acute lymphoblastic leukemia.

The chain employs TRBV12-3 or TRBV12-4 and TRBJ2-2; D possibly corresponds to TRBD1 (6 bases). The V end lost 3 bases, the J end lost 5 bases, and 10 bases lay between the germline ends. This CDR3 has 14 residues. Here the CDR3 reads CASSLPRGTGELFF. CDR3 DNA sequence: TGTGCCAGCAGTTTGCCCAGGGGAACCGGGGAGCTGTTTTTT.

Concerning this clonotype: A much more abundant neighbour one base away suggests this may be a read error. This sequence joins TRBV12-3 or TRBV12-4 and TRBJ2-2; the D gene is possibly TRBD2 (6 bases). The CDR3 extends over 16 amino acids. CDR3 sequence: CVSSFGGGTSKGELFF. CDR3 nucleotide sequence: TGTGTCAGCAGTTTCGGGGGAGGAACATCGAAGGGGGAGCTGTTTTTT.

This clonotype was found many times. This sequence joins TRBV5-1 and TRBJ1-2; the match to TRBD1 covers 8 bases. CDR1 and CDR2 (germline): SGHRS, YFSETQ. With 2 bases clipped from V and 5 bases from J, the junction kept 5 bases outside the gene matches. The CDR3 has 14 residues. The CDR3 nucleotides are TGCGCCAGCAGCTTTGCCGGACAGGGTTATGGCTACACCTTC. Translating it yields CASSFAGQGYGYTF.

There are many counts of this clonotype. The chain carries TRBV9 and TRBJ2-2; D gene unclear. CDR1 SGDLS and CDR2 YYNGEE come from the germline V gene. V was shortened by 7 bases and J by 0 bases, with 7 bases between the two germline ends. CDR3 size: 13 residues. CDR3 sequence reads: CASADANTGELFF. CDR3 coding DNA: TGTGCCAGCGCAGATGCGAACACCGGGGAGCTGTTTTTT.

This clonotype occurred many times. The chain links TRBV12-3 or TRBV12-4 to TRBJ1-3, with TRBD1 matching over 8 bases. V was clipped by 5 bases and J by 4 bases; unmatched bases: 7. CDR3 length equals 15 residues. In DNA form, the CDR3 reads TGTGCCAGCAGTCTTTCCGACAGGGGAGGAAACACCATATATTTT. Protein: CASSLSDRGGNTIYF.

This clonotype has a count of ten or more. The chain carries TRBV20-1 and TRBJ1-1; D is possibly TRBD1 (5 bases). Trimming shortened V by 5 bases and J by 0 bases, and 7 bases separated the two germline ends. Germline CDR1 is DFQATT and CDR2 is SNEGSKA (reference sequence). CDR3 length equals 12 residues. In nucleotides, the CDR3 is TGCAGTGCTCAGGGTTTGAACACTGAAGCTTTCTTT. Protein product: CSAQGLNTEAFF.

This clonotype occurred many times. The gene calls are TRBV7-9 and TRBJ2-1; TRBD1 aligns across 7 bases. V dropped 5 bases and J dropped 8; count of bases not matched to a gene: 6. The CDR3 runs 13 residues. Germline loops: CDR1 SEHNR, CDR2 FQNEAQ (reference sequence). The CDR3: CASSQQQGDEQFF. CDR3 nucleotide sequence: TGTGCCAGCAGCCAACAGCAGGGGGATGAGCAGTTCTTC.

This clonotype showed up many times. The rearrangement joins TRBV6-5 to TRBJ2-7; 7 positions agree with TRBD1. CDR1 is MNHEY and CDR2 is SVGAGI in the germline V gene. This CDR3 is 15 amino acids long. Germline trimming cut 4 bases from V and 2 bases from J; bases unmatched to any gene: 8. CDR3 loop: CASSLPWDRPYEQYF. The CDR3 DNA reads TGTGCCAGCAGTTTACCGTGGGACAGACCCTACGAGCAGTACTTC.

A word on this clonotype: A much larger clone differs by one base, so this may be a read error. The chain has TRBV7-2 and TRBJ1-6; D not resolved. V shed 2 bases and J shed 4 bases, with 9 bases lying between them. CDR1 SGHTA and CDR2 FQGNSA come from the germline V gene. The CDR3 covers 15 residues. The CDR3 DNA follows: TGTGCCAGCAGCTTACCAGTGGCTTATAATTCACCCCTCCACTTT. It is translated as CASSLPVAYNSPLHF.

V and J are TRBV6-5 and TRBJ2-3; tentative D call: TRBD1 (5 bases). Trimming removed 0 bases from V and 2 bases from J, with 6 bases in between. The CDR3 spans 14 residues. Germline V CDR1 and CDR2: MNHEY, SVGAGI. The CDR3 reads CASSYSDTTDTQYF. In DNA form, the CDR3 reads TGTGCCAGCAGTTACTCGGACACCACAGATACGCAGTATTTT.

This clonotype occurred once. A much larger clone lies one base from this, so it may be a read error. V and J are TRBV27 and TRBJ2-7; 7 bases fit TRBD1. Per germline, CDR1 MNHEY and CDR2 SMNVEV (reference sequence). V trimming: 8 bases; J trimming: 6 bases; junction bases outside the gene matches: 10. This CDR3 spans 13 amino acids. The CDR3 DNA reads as TGTGCCAGCGCAATGGGCAGGGGGTGCGAGCAGTACTTC. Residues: CASAMGRGCEQYF.

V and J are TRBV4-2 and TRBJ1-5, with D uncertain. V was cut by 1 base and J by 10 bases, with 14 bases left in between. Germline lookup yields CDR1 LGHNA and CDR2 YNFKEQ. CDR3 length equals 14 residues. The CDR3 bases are TGTGCCAGCAGCCAAGCCGTAGGCGATCGTCCCCAGCATTTT. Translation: CASSQAVGDRPQHF.

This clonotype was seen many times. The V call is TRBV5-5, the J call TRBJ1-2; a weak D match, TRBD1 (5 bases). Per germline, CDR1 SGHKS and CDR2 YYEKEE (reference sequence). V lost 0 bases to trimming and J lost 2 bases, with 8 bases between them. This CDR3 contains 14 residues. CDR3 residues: CASSLGGGNYGYTF. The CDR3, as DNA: TGTGCCAGCAGCTTGGGGGGCGGAAACTATGGCTACACCTTC.

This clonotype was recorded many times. This chain's CDR3 is CASSLGGPLGNEQFF. The CDR3 nucleotides are TGCGCCAGCAGCTTGGGGGGGCCATTAGGCAATGAGCAGTTCTTC. The chain carries TRBV5-1 and TRBJ2-1; TRBD1 is a possible D gene (6 bases). The CDR3 covers 15 residues. Looked up from germline, CDR1 is SGHRS and CDR2 is YFSETQ. V was cut by 0 bases and J by 6 bases, with 13 bases left in between.

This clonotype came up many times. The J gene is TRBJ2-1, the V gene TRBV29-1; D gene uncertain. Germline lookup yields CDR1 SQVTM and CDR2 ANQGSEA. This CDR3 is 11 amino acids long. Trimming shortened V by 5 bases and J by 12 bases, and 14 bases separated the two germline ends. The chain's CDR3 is CSVPEPSGQFF. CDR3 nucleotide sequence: TGCAGCGTTCCCGAGCCCAGTGGGCAGTTCTTC.

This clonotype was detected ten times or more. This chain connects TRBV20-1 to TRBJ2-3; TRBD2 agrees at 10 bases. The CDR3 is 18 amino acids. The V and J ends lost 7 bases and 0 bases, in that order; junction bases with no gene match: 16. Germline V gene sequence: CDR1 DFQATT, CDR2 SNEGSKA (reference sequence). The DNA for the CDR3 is TGCAGTGTCGTCCCGGCTAGCGGGGGTTACTCTAGCACAGATACGCAGTATTTT. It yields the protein CSVVPASGGYSSTDTQYF.

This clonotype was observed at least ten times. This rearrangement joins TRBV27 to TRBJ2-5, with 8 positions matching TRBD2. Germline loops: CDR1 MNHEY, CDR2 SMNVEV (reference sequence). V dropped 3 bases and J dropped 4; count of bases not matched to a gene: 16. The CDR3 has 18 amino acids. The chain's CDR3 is CASSFAPARGAGRETQYF. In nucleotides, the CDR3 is TGTGCCAGCAGTTTTGCCCCCGCGCGGGGGGCAGGTCGAGAGACCCAGTACTTC.

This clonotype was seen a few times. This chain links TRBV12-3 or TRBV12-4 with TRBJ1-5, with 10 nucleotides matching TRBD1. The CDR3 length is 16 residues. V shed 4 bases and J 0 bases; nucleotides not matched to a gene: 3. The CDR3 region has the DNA TGTGCCAGCAGTTGGGACAGGGGATATAGCAATCAGCCCCAGCATTTT. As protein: CASSWDRGYSNQPQHF.

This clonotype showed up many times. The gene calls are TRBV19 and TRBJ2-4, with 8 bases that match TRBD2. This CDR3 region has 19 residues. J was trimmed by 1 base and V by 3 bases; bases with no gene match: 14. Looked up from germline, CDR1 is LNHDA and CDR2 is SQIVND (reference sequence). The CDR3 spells CASSIGPLQSGSAKNIQYF. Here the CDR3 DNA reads TGTGCCAGTAGTATTGGTCCCTTACAAAGCGGGAGTGCCAAAAACATTCAGTACTTC. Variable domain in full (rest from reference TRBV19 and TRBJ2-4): DGGITQSPKYLFRKEGQNVTLSCEQNLNHDAMYWYRQDPGQGLRLIYYSQIVNDFQKGDIAEGYSVSREKKESFPLTVTSAQKNPTAFYLCASSIGPLQSGSAKNIQYFGAGTRLSVL.

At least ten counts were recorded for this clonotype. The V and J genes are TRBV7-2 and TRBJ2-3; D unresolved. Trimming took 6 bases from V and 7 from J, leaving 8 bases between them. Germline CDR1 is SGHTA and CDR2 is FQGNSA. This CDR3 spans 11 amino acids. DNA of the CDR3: TGTGCCAGCAGTCCTAGTTATACGCAGTATTTT. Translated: CASSPSYTQYF.

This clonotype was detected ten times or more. The CDR3 DNA follows: TGTGCCAGCAGTCAGGAATCTAAGCGGGAGCTGTTTTTT. Encoded protein: CASSQESKRELFF. V is TRBV28 and J is TRBJ2-2, with no clear D. V was clipped by 5 bases and J by 9 bases, with 13 bases between them. The CDR3 extends over 13 amino acids. Germline V gives CDR1 MDHEN, CDR2 SYDVKM.

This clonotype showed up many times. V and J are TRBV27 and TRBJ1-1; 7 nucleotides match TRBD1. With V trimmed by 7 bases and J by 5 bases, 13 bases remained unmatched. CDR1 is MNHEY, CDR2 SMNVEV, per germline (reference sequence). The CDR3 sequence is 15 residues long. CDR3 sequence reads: CASTASRGARTEAFF. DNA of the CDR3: TGTGCCAGCACGGCATCCAGGGGGGCGCGGACTGAAGCTTTCTTT.

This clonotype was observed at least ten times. Here the CDR3 reads CSASGGSDTQYF. CDR3 DNA: TGCAGTGCCAGCGGCGGGAGTGATACGCAGTATTTT. The chain employs TRBV20-1 and TRBJ2-3; 7 bases are a match to TRBD2. Trimming removed 6 bases from V and 6 bases from J; junction bases left unmatched: 6. CDR3 length: 12 residues. Germline CDR1 reads DFQATT; CDR2 reads SNEGSKA (reference sequence).

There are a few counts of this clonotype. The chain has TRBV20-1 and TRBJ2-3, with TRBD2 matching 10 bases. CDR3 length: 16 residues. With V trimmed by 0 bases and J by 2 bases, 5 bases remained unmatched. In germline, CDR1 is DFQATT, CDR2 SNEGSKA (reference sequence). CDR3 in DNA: TGCAGTGCTAGAGATCTGCTAGCGGGGGACACAGATACGCAGTATTTT. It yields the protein CSARDLLAGDTDTQYF.

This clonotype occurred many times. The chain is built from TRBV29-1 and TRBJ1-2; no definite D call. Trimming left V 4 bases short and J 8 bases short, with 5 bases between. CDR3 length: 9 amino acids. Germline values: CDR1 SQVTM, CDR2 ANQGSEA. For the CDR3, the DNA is TGCAGCGTTGCCTACGGCTACACCTTC. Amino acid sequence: CSVAYGYTF.

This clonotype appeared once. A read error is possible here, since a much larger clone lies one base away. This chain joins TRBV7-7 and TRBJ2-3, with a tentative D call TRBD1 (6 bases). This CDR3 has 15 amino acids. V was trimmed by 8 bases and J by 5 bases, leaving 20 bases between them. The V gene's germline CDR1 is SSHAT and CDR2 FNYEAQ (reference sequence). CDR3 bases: TGTGCCAGCTCGACAGGCCCAGATTGGCGAGATACGCAGTATTTT. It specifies CASSTGPDWRDTQYF.

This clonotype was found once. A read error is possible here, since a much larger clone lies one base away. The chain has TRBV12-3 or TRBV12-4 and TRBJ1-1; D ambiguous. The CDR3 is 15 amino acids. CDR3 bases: TGTGCCAGCAGGCGACTCGGGAGAATGAACCCTGAAGCTTTCTTT. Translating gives CASRRLGRMNPEAFF.

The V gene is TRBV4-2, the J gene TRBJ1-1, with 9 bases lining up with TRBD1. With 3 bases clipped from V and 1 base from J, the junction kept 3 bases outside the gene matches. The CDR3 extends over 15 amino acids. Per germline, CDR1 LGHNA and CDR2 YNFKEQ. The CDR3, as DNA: TGTGCCAGCAGCCAGACAGGGGGGAAGAACACTGAAGCTTTCTTT. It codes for CASSQTGGKNTEAFF.

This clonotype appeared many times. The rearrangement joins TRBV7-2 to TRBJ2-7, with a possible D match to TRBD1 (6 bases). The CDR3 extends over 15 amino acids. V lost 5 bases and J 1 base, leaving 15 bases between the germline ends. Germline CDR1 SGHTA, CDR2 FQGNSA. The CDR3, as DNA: TGTGCCAGCAGCCGGACAGTTGGTGGGTCCTACGAGCAGTACTTC. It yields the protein CASSRTVGGSYEQYF.

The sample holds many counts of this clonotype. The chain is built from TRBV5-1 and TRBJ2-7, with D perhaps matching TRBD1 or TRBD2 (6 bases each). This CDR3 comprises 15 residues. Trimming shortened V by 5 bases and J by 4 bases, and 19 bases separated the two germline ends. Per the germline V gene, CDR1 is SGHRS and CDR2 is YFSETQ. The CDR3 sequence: CASSSPTGGLYEQYF. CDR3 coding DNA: TGCGCCAGCAGTTCACCCACCGGGGGCCTTTACGAGCAGTACTTC.

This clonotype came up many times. CDR3 protein: CASSFLPGSGPLDTQYF. In DNA, the CDR3 is TGTGCCAGCAGTTTTCTTCCAGGGTCAGGGCCCCTCGATACGCAGTATTTT. The chain combines TRBV27 with TRBJ2-3; D might be TRBD1 (5 bases). Trimming removed 3 bases at V and 6 bases at J, with 22 bases between. Germline V gene data show CDR1 as MNHEY and CDR2 as SMNVEV (reference sequence). The CDR3 is 17 amino acids.